The rows below give T cell receptor beta chains drawn from one sample of a study of control samples from healthy donors and cancer patients. Only in-frame clones appear in the TCRdb table, and some are missing; sequencing was by immunoSEQ multiplex PCR. The profile shows under 95,000 clones, about 80% of them singletons. The source material was blood. These receptors were collected from a man over 45 in good health. Both conserved end residues are part of each CDR3. Each record gives: J gene, V gene, CDR3 protein.

J: TRBJ2-1; V: TRBV4-3; CDR3: CASSEWGTGRDNEQFF
J: TRBJ2-1; V: TRBV2; CDR3: CASSVAGEYNEQFF
J: TRBJ2-1; V: TRBV7-2; CDR3: CASSRGLAEKPYNEQFF
J: TRBJ2-7; V: TRBV27; CDR3: CASSHATGAGEQYF
J: TRBJ1-2; V: TRBV15; CDR3: CATSRRRNYGYTF
J: TRBJ2-6; V: TRBV3-1/TRBV3-2; CDR3: CASALSGANVLTF
J: TRBJ1-3; V: TRBV15; CDR3: CATSRDVGTGNTIYF
J: TRBJ1-1; V: TRBV11-3; CDR3: CASSLIAGGGTEAFF
J: TRBJ1-2; V: TRBV5-1; CDR3: CASSLTGTGDYYTF
J: TRBJ2-3; V: TRBV9; CDR3: CASSSGVASTDTQYF
J: TRBJ1-1; V: TRBV28; CDR3: CASSLSGSGEGEAFF
J: TRBJ2-4; V: TRBV7-8; CDR3: CASSLAGRQTPSIQYF
J: TRBJ2-3; V: TRBV2; CDR3: CASSEGLAGGAGPDTQYF
J: TRBJ2-5; V: TRBV6-5; CDR3: CASRGGQVQETQYF
J: TRBJ2-5; V: TRBV7-2; CDR3: CASSPFGVGSGQYF
J: TRBJ1-5; V: TRBV28; CDR3: CASIQGNQPQHF
J: TRBJ2-2; V: TRBV9; CDR3: CASSENEGVTGELFF
J: TRBJ1-2; V: TRBV6-2/TRBV6-3; CDR3: CASSYSAVQYYGYTF
J: TRBJ1-1; V: TRBV5-1; CDR3: CASSFVRGDTEAFF
J: TRBJ1-1; V: TRBV2; CDR3: CASRRDTGTEAFF
J: TRBJ2-5; V: TRBV11-3; CDR3: CASSLVSQETQYF
J: TRBJ2-3; V: TRBV18; CDR3: CASSSTSGGTDTQYF
J: TRBJ2-6; V: TRBV6-5; CDR3: CASSYSFSGANVLTF
J: TRBJ1-6; V: TRBV12-3/TRBV12-4; CDR3: CASSLLLFTLHF
J: TRBJ2-1; V: TRBV6-2/TRBV6-3; CDR3: CASSYLPGFNADGQFF
J: TRBJ1-1; V: TRBV5-1; CDR3: CASSLTGSSMNTEAFF
J: TRBJ2-7; V: TRBV27; CDR3: CASSSEGPRREQYF
J: TRBJ1-3; V: TRBV4-1; CDR3: CASSQATGGTFSGNTIYF
J: TRBJ2-5; V: TRBV7-2; CDR3: CASSFRVDYGSAQYF
J: TRBJ2-1; V: TRBV11-3; CDR3: CASSFFGAGVVNEQFF
J: TRBJ1-1; V: TRBV12-3/TRBV12-4; CDR3: CASSQMGGTEAFF
J: TRBJ2-7; V: TRBV5-5; CDR3: CASSLGATQGTGEQYF